This is a list of T cell receptor beta chains from one sample in a study of monozygotic twins with inflammatory bowel disease. From its re-call of the 5' RACE reads, TCRdb lists each CDR3 protein once, without DNA. Its clone listing holds about 440,000 distinct CDR3 sequences. Material for sequencing was blood. These receptors were collected from a human donor with ulcerative colitis or Crohn's disease, or a healthy co-twin of an affected twin (not recorded which). The CDR3 runs from the conserved cysteine through the conserved F or W.

j_gene: TRBJ2-2; v_gene: TRBV30; CDR3aa: CACSTSSDRYTGELFF
j_gene: TRBJ2-2; v_gene: TRBV29-1; CDR3aa: CSVEDYPATGELFF
j_gene: TRBJ1-1; v_gene: TRBV5-1; CDR3aa: CASRVNQGPAFF
j_gene: TRBJ2-3; v_gene: TRBV14; CDR3aa: CASSQDQGALGADTQYF
j_gene: TRBJ1-2; v_gene: TRBV20-1; CDR3aa: CSASDGTGGNGYTF
j_gene: TRBJ2-5; v_gene: TRBV18; CDR3aa: CASSPMREGRETQYF
j_gene: TRBJ2-3; v_gene: TRBV10-3; CDR3aa: CAISDGQGRTDTQYF
j_gene: TRBJ2-7; v_gene: TRBV20-1; CDR3aa: CSASPWDEQYF
j_gene: TRBJ2-2; v_gene: TRBV12-3/TRBV12-4; CDR3aa: CASILTTTSNTGELFF
j_gene: TRBJ2-5; v_gene: TRBV20-1; CDR3aa: CSASPDSQETQYF
j_gene: TRBJ2-3; v_gene: TRBV5-4; CDR3aa: CASQDTRSTDTQYF
j_gene: TRBJ2-7; v_gene: TRBV7-2; CDR3aa: CASSTRQGSYEQYF
j_gene: TRBJ1-2; v_gene: TRBV25-1; CDR3aa: CASSKGHYGYTF
j_gene: TRBJ2-7; v_gene: TRBV4-3; CDR3aa: CASSQDLHYEQYF
j_gene: TRBJ2-1; v_gene: TRBV7-6; CDR3aa: CASSFSGGGQFF
j_gene: TRBJ2-2; v_gene: TRBV12-3/TRBV12-4; CDR3aa: CASSLGTGRTGELFF
j_gene: TRBJ1-5; v_gene: TRBV6-1; CDR3aa: CASSEGAMGRQPQHF
j_gene: TRBJ1-2; v_gene: TRBV28; CDR3aa: CASTLALRGLVGGYTF
j_gene: TRBJ1-2; v_gene: TRBV7-9; CDR3aa: CASSSRGQGSDYGYTF
j_gene: TRBJ1-2; v_gene: TRBV10-3; CDR3aa: CAISVETNYGYTF
j_gene: TRBJ2-2; v_gene: TRBV11-2; CDR3aa: CASSSGDYLSPNTGELFF
j_gene: TRBJ2-7; v_gene: TRBV7-9; CDR3aa: CASSLALGGIDERYF
j_gene: TRBJ1-3; v_gene: TRBV6-5; CDR3aa: CASSYNTRDRNTIYF
j_gene: TRBJ2-5; v_gene: TRBV7-2; CDR3aa: CASSLSQVKETQYF
j_gene: TRBJ1-5; v_gene: TRBV5-1; CDR3aa: CASSLGGEVSQPQHF
j_gene: TRBJ1-1; v_gene: TRBV7-2; CDR3aa: CASSYLTTMNTEAFF
j_gene: TRBJ2-1; v_gene: TRBV24-1; CDR3aa: CATSDPSWEQFF
j_gene: TRBJ2-3; v_gene: TRBV7-2; CDR3aa: CASSLFGAGIRDTQYF
j_gene: TRBJ1-1; v_gene: TRBV18; CDR3aa: CASSPGIARGYTEAFF
j_gene: TRBJ2-5; v_gene: TRBV12-3/TRBV12-4; CDR3aa: CASSLGIGQEQETQYF
j_gene: TRBJ2-6; v_gene: TRBV12-3/TRBV12-4; CDR3aa: CASNRDRSFGANVLTF
j_gene: TRBJ2-4; v_gene: TRBV19; CDR3aa: CASIPGQGVSKNIQYF
j_gene: TRBJ1-1; v_gene: TRBV5-1; CDR3aa: CASTPRGEAGTEAFF
j_gene: TRBJ2-2; v_gene: TRBV5-6; CDR3aa: CASSFFTRSGELFF
j_gene: TRBJ2-3; v_gene: TRBV5-1; CDR3aa: CASSRGGAADTQYF
j_gene: TRBJ2-3; v_gene: TRBV5-1; CDR3aa: CASSDGGASDTQYF
j_gene: TRBJ2-1; v_gene: TRBV19; CDR3aa: CASSGDMGYEQFF
j_gene: TRBJ1-4; v_gene: TRBV29-1; CDR3aa: CSVELDSEEKLFF
j_gene: TRBJ2-1; v_gene: TRBV7-2; CDR3aa: CASSYWGFYNEQFF
j_gene: TRBJ1-5; v_gene: TRBV7-2; CDR3aa: CASSLAGTPPAQPQHF
j_gene: TRBJ2-5; v_gene: TRBV4-3; CDR3aa: CASSQETAGVETQYF
j_gene: TRBJ2-1; v_gene: TRBV4-3; CDR3aa: CASSQDASGKWNEQFF
j_gene: TRBJ1-2; v_gene: TRBV20-1; CDR3aa: CSARDRGLPGGYTF
j_gene: TRBJ2-2; v_gene: TRBV29-1; CDR3aa: CSVVLLSLNTGELFF
j_gene: TRBJ1-1; v_gene: TRBV6-2/TRBV6-3; CDR3aa: CASTLDPRTEAFF
j_gene: TRBJ1-6; v_gene: TRBV4-2; CDR3aa: CASSQKTGDNSPLHF
j_gene: TRBJ2-3; v_gene: TRBV5-1; CDR3aa: CASSLALRAEDTQYF
j_gene: TRBJ2-2; v_gene: TRBV19; CDR3aa: CASRGGLTGELFF
j_gene: TRBJ2-3; v_gene: TRBV7-2; CDR3aa: CASSSQGRDTQYF
j_gene: TRBJ2-7; v_gene: TRBV12-5; CDR3aa: CASGLMIAVDVYEQYF
j_gene: TRBJ2-7; v_gene: TRBV12-3/TRBV12-4; CDR3aa: CASSLMGGAVLNF
j_gene: TRBJ2-1; v_gene: TRBV3-1; CDR3aa: CASSQLGARLFF
j_gene: TRBJ2-6; v_gene: TRBV19; CDR3aa: CASREGTARSGANVLTF
j_gene: TRBJ1-5; v_gene: TRBV7-2; CDR3aa: CASSPRQGTQPQHF
j_gene: TRBJ2-5; v_gene: TRBV29-1; CDR3aa: CSVLGLGGETQYF
j_gene: TRBJ1-2; v_gene: TRBV7-9; CDR3aa: CASSSSHTTYGYTF
j_gene: TRBJ1-4; v_gene: TRBV27; CDR3aa: CASRSAGTVEKLFF
j_gene: TRBJ1-1; v_gene: TRBV20-1; CDR3aa: CSARDPQNTEAFF
j_gene: TRBJ2-1; v_gene: TRBV24-1; CDR3aa: CATSDGRHSNLGNEQFF